Below, 17 T cell receptor beta chains from the same sample are listed, as sequenced in a study of blood T cells in healthy people across ages. With a J-beta primer mix and a sample-barcoded 5' primer, a second PCR ran about 6 to 11 cycles. TCRdb processed the 5' RACE reads anew with MiXCR; each CDR3 protein has one entry. Here the sample spans roughly 1.4 million distinct CDR3 sequences, 59% being singletons. Sequenced material: blood. These receptors were taken from a man between 18 and 35 years old in good health.

The V and J genes are TRBV7-2 and TRBJ2-1, with D possibly TRBD1 on 6 matching bases. CDR3 length equals 14 residues. Germline values: CDR1 SGHTA, CDR2 FQGNSA. The ends were cut back, 7 bases at V and 4 bases at J, with 14 bases in the middle. CDR3 in amino acids: CASNRDKTYNEQFF. The CDR3, as DNA: TGTGCCAGCAACCGGGACAAGACTTACAATGAGCAGTTCTTC.

V and J are TRBV28 and TRBJ1-5; D might be TRBD1 (5 bases). The germline V gene has CDR1 MDHEN and CDR2 SYDVKM. Deletions cut 5 bases from V and 6 bases from J, with 17 bases between. The CDR3 extends over 15 amino acids. CDR3 in DNA: TGTGCCAGCAGTCCAGGGACCGGATCCCTTCAGCCCCAGCATTTT. Its translation is CASSPGTGSLQPQHF.

CDR3 in DNA: TGCGCCAGCAGCGTTCGGGTCGGGCCCTACAATGAGCAGTTCTTC. As protein: CASSVRVGPYNEQFF. The chain couples TRBV5-1 to TRBJ2-1; D remains unclear. Trimming cost V 4 bases and J 2 bases, with 13 bases left between them. The germline CDR1 and CDR2 sequences are SGHRS and YFSETQ. This CDR3 spans 15 amino acids.

The CDR3 loop is CASSLAPNVYYEQYF. CDR3 DNA sequence: TGCGCCAGCAGCTTGGCCCCGAACGTATACTACGAGCAGTACTTC. The rearrangement links TRBV5-1 to TRBJ2-7; D is ambiguous. CDR1 SGHRS and CDR2 YFSETQ come from the germline V gene. The CDR3 covers 15 residues. V lost 0 bases, J lost 3 bases, and 13 bases lay in between.

This chain links TRBV9 with TRBJ1-1; possibly TRBD1 for D (5 bases). Per the germline V gene, CDR1 is SGDLS and CDR2 is YYNGEE. The V end lost 0 bases, the J end lost 6 bases, and 9 bases lay between the germline ends. The CDR3 totals 13 residues. The CDR3 bases are TGTGCCAGCAGCGTAGAGGGGACCCCTGAAGCTTTCTTT. As protein: CASSVEGTPEAFF.

The V and J genes are TRBV11-2 and TRBJ1-1; D is perhaps TRBD1 (5 bases). CDR1 and CDR2 (germline): SGHAT, FQNNGV. V dropped 1 base and J dropped 7 bases, with 13 bases sitting between them. The CDR3 contains 14 residues. The CDR3 is CASSLGGAALEAFF. DNA for the CDR3: TGTGCCAGCAGCTTAGGCGGGGCAGCCCTTGAAGCTTTCTTT.

The chain joins TRBV28 to TRBJ2-4, with D possibly TRBD1 on 6 matching bases. Germline CDR1 and CDR2: MDHEN and SYDVKM. The CDR3 loop spans 15 amino acids. Trimming shortened V by 5 bases and J by 6 bases, and 17 bases separated the two germline ends. The CDR3 is CASSLNSGHANIQYF. The DNA of the CDR3 is TGTGCCAGCAGTCTAAACTCGGGACACGCAAACATTCAGTACTTC.

This chain links TRBV10-3 with TRBJ2-7; TRBD1 agrees at 7 bases. The length of the CDR3 is 16 residues. Germline CDR1 is ENHRY and CDR2 is SYGVKD. J gave up 3 bases and V 0 bases, and 8 bases lay outside the gene matches. The CDR3 protein is CAISESEDRKNYEQYF. CDR3 nucleotide sequence: TGTGCCATCAGTGAGTCGGAGGACAGGAAAAACTACGAGCAGTACTTC.

The V call is TRBV4-1, the J call TRBJ2-5; 15 bases line up with TRBD2. CDR3 length equals 17 residues. V lost 4 bases, J lost 5 bases, and 8 bases stayed unmatched. The germline V gene encodes CDR1 MGHRA and CDR2 YSYEKL. The CDR3 sequence: CASSLRTSGRAEETQYF. In DNA form, the CDR3 reads TGCGCCAGCAGCCTTCGGACTAGCGGGAGGGCGGAGGAGACCCAGTACTTC.

This chain uses TRBV6-2 or TRBV6-3 with TRBJ1-5; unclear D gene. The V end lost 3 bases, the J end lost 2 bases, and 11 bases lay between the germline ends. CDR3 length: 15 amino acids. Germline loops: CDR1 MNHEY, CDR2 SVGEGT. The CDR3 coding sequence is TGTGCCAGCAGTTATCGCGGGTTGGGCAATCAGCCCCAGCATTTT. Amino acid sequence: CASSYRGLGNQPQHF.

A few counts support this clonotype. The rearrangement joins TRBV7-6 to TRBJ2-1, with D perhaps matching TRBD1 (6 bases). This CDR3 has 16 amino acids. With 3 bases removed from V and 4 bases from J, the gap between germline ends came to 16 bases. CDR1 SGHVS and CDR2 FNYEAQ come from the germline V gene. CDR3 residues: CASSLNPGQLYNEQFF. The CDR3 DNA reads as TGTGCCAGCAGCTTGAATCCGGGACAACTATACAATGAGCAGTTCTTC.

The CDR3 DNA follows: TGTGCCAGCAGCCCCGGAATTGTGGAGAGGGCAGATACGCAGTATTTT. Its translation is CASSPGIVERADTQYF. The chain is built from TRBV7-2 and TRBJ2-3; tentatively, D is TRBD2 (5 bases). Germline CDR1 reads SGHTA; CDR2 reads FQGNSA. V lost 5 bases to trimming and J lost 4 bases, with 19 bases between them. The CDR3 has 16 amino acids.

The chain links TRBV9 to TRBJ1-6; TRBD1 is a possible D gene (5 bases). V gave up 4 bases and J gave up 0 bases, with 11 bases separating them. The CDR3 contains 16 residues. Germline loops: CDR1 SGDLS, CDR2 YYNGEE. Here the CDR3 reads CASSPGSGSYNSPLHF. The CDR3 nucleotides are TGTGCCAGCAGCCCAGGGTCCGGCTCCTATAATTCACCCCTCCACTTT.

This clonotype was recorded a few times. V and J are TRBV20-1 and TRBJ2-5; D could derive from TRBD1 or TRBD2 (5 bases each). The CDR3 contains 13 residues. Germline CDR1 reads DFQATT; CDR2 reads SNEGSKA (reference sequence). V shed 6 bases and J shed 2 bases, with 13 bases lying between them. CDR3 nucleotides: TGCAGTGCATCGGGACCTAATCAAGAGACCCAGTACTTC. Protein product: CSASGPNQETQYF.

This clonotype was counted a few times. The chain carries TRBV5-5 and TRBJ2-5, with D uncertain. The DNA end is a closer match to TRBJ2-7, so the J assignment may be wrong. The CDR3 runs 13 residues. CDR1 and CDR2 (germline): SGHKS, YYEKEE (reference sequence). The CDR3 loop is CASSTSQEYEQYF. CDR3 bases: TGTGCCAGCAGCACCTCCCAGGAATACGAGCAGTACTTC.

The V call is TRBV27, the J call TRBJ2-7, with 7 nucleotides matching TRBD1. The J segment lost 7 bases and the V segment lost 5 bases, leaving 14 bases of the junction unmatched. The germline CDR1 and CDR2 sequences are MNHEY and SMNVEV (reference sequence). This CDR3 is built from 15 residues. This chain's CDR3 is CASSQGVTGVREQYF. Here the CDR3 DNA reads TGTGCCAGCAGTCAAGGCGTAACAGGGGTACGGGAGCAGTACTTC.

The sample holds a few counts of this clonotype. This chain uses TRBV20-1 with TRBJ2-1, with TRBD2 matching 11 bases. CDR3 size: 14 residues. Germline values: CDR1 DFQATT, CDR2 SNEGSKA (reference sequence). Germline trimming cut 6 bases from V and 7 bases from J; bases unmatched to any gene: 8. The DNA for the CDR3 is TGCAGTGCCCAAATAGCGGGAGGGTGGAATGAGCAGTTCTTC. Its translation is CSAQIAGGWNEQFF.